Listed below are T cell receptor beta chains from one sample, sequenced in a study of blood T cell repertoires in COVID-19. The assay was immunoSEQ multiplex PCR, and TCRdb's table has in-frame clones only and misses some. The table records some 300,000 clones, about nine tenths of them present only once. The sample taken for sequencing was peripheral blood. Receptors were obtained from a woman aged 25 to 39 who had recovered from COVID-19. Both conserved end residues are part of each CDR3. D genes are given only for firm matches. Where a row states a size, it is once, few, many or the class of an expanded clone; other rows omit it.

V	size	D	J	DNA	CDR3
TRBV4-2	.	TRBD1	TRBJ1-2	TGTGCCAGCAGCCAGAACAGGGGACTTAACTATGGCTACACCTTC	CASSQNRGLNYGYTF
TRBV12-3/TRBV12-4	.	.	TRBJ1-4	TGTGCCAGCAGGGAGACAACTAATGAAAAACTGTTTTTT	CASRETTNEKLFF
TRBV24-1	.	TRBD1	TRBJ2-3	TGTGCCACCAGTGCCCTGGGGGGACAGGGGGAGGATACGCAGTATTTT	CATSALGGQGEDTQYF
TRBV5-1	.	.	TRBJ2-7	TGCGCCAGCCAAGGAGATACTGGAAGCTCCTACGAGCAGTACTTC	CASQGDTGSSYEQYF
TRBV7-2	.	.	TRBJ1-2	TGTGCCAGCAGCTTAGCGCGGGCAGGGGAGGGGTATGGCTACACCTTC	CASSLARAGEGYGYTF
TRBV5-1	.	.	TRBJ1-2	TGCGCCAGCAGCACGGCCGGGTTCGGTGATGGCTACACCTTC	CASSTAGFGDGYTF
TRBV6-5	once	TRBD1	TRBJ2-2	TGTGCCAGCAGTTTCGACAGGGGGCTGAGAACCGGGGAGCTGTTTTTT	CASSFDRGLRTGELFF
TRBV4-2	.	TRBD1	TRBJ2-7	TGTGCCAGCAGCCTAACAGGGGGCGGCTACGAGCAGTACTTC	CASSLTGGGYEQYF
TRBV28	once	TRBD1	TRBJ2-5	TGTGCCAGCAGTCCTTATTGGACAGGGCATGGGGAGACCCAGTACTTC	CASSPYWTGHGETQYF
TRBV9	once	.	TRBJ1-2	TGTGCCAGCAGCGCCACAGGAAAGGATGGCTACACCTTC	CASSATGKDGYTF
TRBV7-2	.	.	TRBJ2-2	TGTGCCAGCAGCTTAGGGGGGGCGAACACCGGGGAGCTGTTTTTT	CASSLGGANTGELFF
TRBV20-1	.	TRBD1	TRBJ2-7	TGCAGTGCTAATACAGGGGTGGAGCAGTACTTC	CSANTGVEQYF
TRBV18	.	TRBD1	TRBJ1-2	TGTGCCAGCTCACTCTCCGGGACAGGGGACTATGGCTACACCTTC	CASSLSGTGDYGYTF
TRBV27	once	.	TRBJ2-3	TGTGCCAGCAGTTTGAGGACTTTCAGAGATACGCAGTATTTT	CASSLRTFRDTQYF
TRBV6-2/TRBV6-3	.	.	TRBJ2-5	TGTGCCAGCAGCAACCGGGGAACTATAGTTGAGACCCAGTACTTC	CASSNRGTIVETQYF
TRBV29-1	.	TRBD1	TRBJ1-2	TGCAGCGTTATCATTTCGACAGGGGAGGGAAACTATGGCTACACCTTC	CSVIISTGEGNYGYTF
TRBV5-4	.	TRBD1	TRBJ2-2	TGTGCCAGCAGCTCGTGGACAGGGTCCTATGGGAACACCGGGGAGCTGTTTTTT	CASSSWTGSYGNTGELFF
TRBV5-1	.	TRBD2	TRBJ2-3	TGCGCCAGCAGCTTGTTAGCGGGGGGGCAGAATACGCAGTATTTT	CASSLLAGGQNTQYF
TRBV19	many	.	TRBJ2-1	TGTGCCAGTAGTGGGGGACTGGAGTATGATGAGCAGTTCTTC	CASSGGLEYDEQFF
TRBV11-3	.	.	TRBJ2-3	TGTGCCAGCAGCTTGGGCTACGTACCTAGCACAGATACGCAGTATTTT	CASSLGYVPSTDTQYF
TRBV5-1	.	.	TRBJ1-6	TGCGCCAGCAGCTTTGAAGGGGATAATTCACCCCTCCACTTT	CASSFEGDNSPLHF
TRBV7-7	many	TRBD1	TRBJ1-4	TGTGCCAGCCTCCAACAGGGGCCTGAGAATAATGAAAAACTGTTTTTT	CASLQQGPENNEKLFF
TRBV7-7	.	.	TRBJ2-2	TGTGCCAGCAGCCCCGGGGGGCCGGGGACCGGGGAGCTGTTTTTT	CASSPGGPGTGELFF
TRBV4-2	once	TRBD2	TRBJ2-1	TGTGCCAGCAGCCAAGTACCTAGCGGGGGGGACAATGAGCAGTTCTTC	CASSQVPSGGDNEQFF
TRBV30	once	.	TRBJ2-5	TGTGCCTGGAGTAGGGAGGCGTCTCAAGAGACCCAGTACTTC	CAWSREASQETQYF
TRBV2	.	TRBD2	TRBJ2-7	TGTGCCAGCAGTGACAGTGGACTAGCGGCCGGGGAGCAGTACTTC	CASSDSGLAAGEQYF
TRBV3-1/TRBV3-2	.	.	TRBJ2-1	TGTGCCAGCAGCCAAGCCCGGTGGGAGCAGTTCTTC	CASSQARWEQFF
TRBV5-1	.	.	TRBJ1-3	TGCGCCAGCAGCTCCAGGGGTACTGGAAACACCATATATTTT	CASSSRGTGNTIYF
TRBV6-5	.	TRBD1	TRBJ1-2	TGTGCCAGCAGTTACTCATCAGGGGGTCATAACTATGGCTACACCTTC	CASSYSSGGHNYGYTF
TRBV6-1	.	.	TRBJ1-2	TGTGCCAGCAGTGACGGGAACTCTGGCTACACCTTC	CASSDGNSGYTF
TRBV20-1	.	.	TRBJ2-7	TGCAGTGCTTTCCACAGGGACGAGCAGTACTTC	CSAFHRDEQYF
TRBV18	.	TRBD1	TRBJ1-2	TGTGCCAGCTCATTAATCTGGGACAGTACTAACTATGGCTACACCTTC	CASSLIWDSTNYGYTF
TRBV5-6	.	.	TRBJ1-6	TGTGCCAGCAGCTTGGGCAGGGCTAATTCACCCCTCCACTTT	CASSLGRANSPLHF
TRBV5-6	.	.	TRBJ1-5	TGTGCCAGCAGCTTAACCCCTAATACGCCCCAGCATTTT	CASSLTPNTPQHF
TRBV28	.	.	TRBJ2-7	TGTGCCAGCAGTTTAGTTCAGGGCTACGAGCAGTACTTC	CASSLVQGYEQYF
TRBV3-1/TRBV3-2	.	.	TRBJ1-1	TGTGCCAGCAGCCAAGGTTTGAGACACAAGAACACTGAAGCTTTCTTT	CASSQGLRHKNTEAFF
TRBV5-1	.	.	TRBJ2-1	TGCGCCAGCAGCTTTGGGGCGGCCGGTTATGAGCAGTTCTTC	CASSFGAAGYEQFF
TRBV28	.	TRBD2	TRBJ2-3	TGTGCCAGCAGTTCGGGACTAGCGGGGGGGACAGATACGCAGTATTTT	CASSSGLAGGTDTQYF
TRBV3-1/TRBV3-2	.	TRBD1	TRBJ2-1	TGTGCCAGCAGCCCGTGGGACAGGGAATACAATGAGCAGTTCTTC	CASSPWDREYNEQFF
TRBV2	once	TRBD1	TRBJ1-1	TGTGCCAGCAGGGGACAGGGTTGGGACACTGAAGCTTTCTTT	CASRGQGWDTEAFF
TRBV5-1	.	.	TRBJ2-5	TGCGCCAGCAGCTTGGTGACAGAGGAAGAGACCCAGTACTTC	CASSLVTEEETQYF
TRBV6-4	.	TRBD2	TRBJ2-7	TGTGCCAGCAGTGAAGAGGCGGGGGGATTATACGAGCAGTACTTC	CASSEEAGGLYEQYF